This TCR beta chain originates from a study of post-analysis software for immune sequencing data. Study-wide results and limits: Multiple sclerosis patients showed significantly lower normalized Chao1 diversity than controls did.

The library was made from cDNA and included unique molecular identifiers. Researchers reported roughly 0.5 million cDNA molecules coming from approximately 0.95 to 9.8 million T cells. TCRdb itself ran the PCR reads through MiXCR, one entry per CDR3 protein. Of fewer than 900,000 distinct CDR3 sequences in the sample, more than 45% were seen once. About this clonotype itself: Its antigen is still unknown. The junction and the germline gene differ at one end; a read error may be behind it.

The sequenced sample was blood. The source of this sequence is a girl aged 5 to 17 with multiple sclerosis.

CDR3 sequence: CAGSPKRQGSTDTQYF. The CDR3 nucleotides are TGTGCCGGCAGCCCTAAGCGACAGGGTAGCACAGATACGCAGTATTTT. J is TRBJ2-3 and V is TRBV7-6, with 7 nucleotides matching TRBD1. Per germline, CDR1 SGHVS and CDR2 FNYEAQ. The CDR3 runs to 16 residues. The full variable domain, completed using reference TRBV7-6 and TRBJ2-3, is GAGVSQSPRYKVTKRGQDVALRCDPISGHVSLYWYRQALGQGPEFLTYFNYEAQQDKSGLPNDRFSAERPEGSISTLTIQRTEQRDSAMYRCAGSPKRQGSTDTQYFGPGTRLTVL.